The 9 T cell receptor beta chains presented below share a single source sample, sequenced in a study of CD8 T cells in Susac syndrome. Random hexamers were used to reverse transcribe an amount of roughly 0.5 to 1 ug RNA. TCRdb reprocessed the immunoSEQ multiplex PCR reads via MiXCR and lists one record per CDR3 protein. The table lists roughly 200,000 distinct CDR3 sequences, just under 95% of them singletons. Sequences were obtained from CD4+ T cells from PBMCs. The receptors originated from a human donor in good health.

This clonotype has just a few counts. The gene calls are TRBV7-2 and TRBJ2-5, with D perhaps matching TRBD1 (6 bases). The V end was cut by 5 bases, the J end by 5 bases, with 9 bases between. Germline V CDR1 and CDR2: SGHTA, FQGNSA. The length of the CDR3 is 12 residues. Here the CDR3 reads CASSQGSETQYF. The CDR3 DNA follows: TGTGCCAGCAGCCAGGGGAGTGAGACCCAGTACTTC.

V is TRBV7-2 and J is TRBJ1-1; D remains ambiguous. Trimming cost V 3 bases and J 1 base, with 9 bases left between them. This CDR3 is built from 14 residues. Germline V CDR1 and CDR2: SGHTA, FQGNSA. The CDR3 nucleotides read TGTGCCAGCAGCTTTTTAGGAGGGAACACTGAAGCTTTCTTT. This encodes CASSFLGGNTEAFF.

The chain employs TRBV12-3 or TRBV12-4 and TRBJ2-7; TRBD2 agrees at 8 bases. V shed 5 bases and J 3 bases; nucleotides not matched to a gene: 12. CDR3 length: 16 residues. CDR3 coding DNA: TGTGCCAGCAGTCCGGGACTAGATGAAACCAACTACGAGCAGTACTTC. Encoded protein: CASSPGLDETNYEQYF.

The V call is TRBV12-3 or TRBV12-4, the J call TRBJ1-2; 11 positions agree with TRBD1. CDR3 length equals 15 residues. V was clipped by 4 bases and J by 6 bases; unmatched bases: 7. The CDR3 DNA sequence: TGTGCCAGCAGTTCCGGGACAGGGGGGTTGCATGGCTACACCTTC. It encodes CASSSGTGGLHGYTF.

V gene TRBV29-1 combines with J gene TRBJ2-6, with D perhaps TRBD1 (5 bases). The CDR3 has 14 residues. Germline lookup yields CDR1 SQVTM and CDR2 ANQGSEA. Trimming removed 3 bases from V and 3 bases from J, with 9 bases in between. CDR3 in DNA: TGCAGCGTTGACAGGGCAGGTGGGGCCAACGTCCTGACTTTC. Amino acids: CSVDRAGGANVLTF.

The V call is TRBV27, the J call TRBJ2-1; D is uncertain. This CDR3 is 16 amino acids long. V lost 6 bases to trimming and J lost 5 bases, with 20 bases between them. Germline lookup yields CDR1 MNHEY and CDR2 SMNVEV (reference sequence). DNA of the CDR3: TGTGCCAGCAGCTATGGGTTGTGGACCTCAAACAATGAGCAGTTCTTC. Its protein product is CASSYGLWTSNNEQFF.

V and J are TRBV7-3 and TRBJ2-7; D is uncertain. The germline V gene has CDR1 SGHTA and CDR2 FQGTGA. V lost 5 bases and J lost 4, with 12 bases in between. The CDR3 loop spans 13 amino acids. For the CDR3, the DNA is TGTGCCAGCAGCCCAACTCTAGGATACGAGCAGTACTTC. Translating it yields CASSPTLGYEQYF.

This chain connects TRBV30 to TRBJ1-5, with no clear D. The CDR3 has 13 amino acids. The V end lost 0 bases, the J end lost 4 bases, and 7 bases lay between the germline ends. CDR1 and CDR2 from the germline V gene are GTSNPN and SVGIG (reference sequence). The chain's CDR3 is CAWSVEGNQPQHF. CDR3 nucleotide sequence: TGTGCCTGGAGTGTAGAGGGTAATCAGCCCCAGCATTTT.

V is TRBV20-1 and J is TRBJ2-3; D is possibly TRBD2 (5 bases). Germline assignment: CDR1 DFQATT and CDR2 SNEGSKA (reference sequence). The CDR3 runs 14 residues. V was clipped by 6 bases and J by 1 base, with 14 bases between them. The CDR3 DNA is TGCAGTGCCCTGCAGCGGAGCCGCACAGATACGCAGTATTTT. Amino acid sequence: CSALQRSRTDTQYF.